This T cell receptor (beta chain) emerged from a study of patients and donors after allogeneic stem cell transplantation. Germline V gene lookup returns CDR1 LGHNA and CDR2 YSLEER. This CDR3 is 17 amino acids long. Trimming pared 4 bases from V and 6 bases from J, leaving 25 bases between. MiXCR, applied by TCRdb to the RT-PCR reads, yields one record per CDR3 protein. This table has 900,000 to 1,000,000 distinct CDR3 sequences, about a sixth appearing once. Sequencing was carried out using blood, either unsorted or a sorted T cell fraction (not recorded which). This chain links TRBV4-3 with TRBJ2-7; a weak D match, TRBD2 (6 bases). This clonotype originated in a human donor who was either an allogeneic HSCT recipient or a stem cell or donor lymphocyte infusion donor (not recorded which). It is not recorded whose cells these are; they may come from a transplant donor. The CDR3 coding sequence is TGCGCCAGCAGCCCTTACCCCCCGACTCTTTCCGGGGGCGAGCAGTACTTC. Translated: CASSPYPPTLSGGEQYF.